A selection of T cell receptor beta chains follows, all from one sample in a study of T cells in Graves' hyperthyroidism and ophthalmopathy. TCRdb re-called the multiplex PCR reads with MiXCR, one entry per CDR3 protein. There are 40,000 to 65,000 distinct CDR3 sequences in the sample; over 40% occur only once, and about a tenth lies in the top ten. The sample comprised blood. The receptors come from a woman aged 45-65 years with Graves' ophthalmopathy. Both conserved end residues are part of each CDR3. A D gene is named only where the DNA matches it firmly. Size is stated for part of the rows, as once, few or many counts, or as a class when the clone is expanded.

CDR3: CASSLKTSGGAWSAYEQYF
DNA: TGCGCCAGCAGCTTGAAGACTAGCGGGGGGGCCTGGAGCGCCTACGAGCAGTACTTC
V: TRBV5-1
D: TRBD2
J: TRBJ2-7
size: few

CDR3: CASSLGSDSWADTQYF
DNA: TGTGCCAGCAGTTTAGGCAGTGACTCATGGGCAGATACGCAGTATTTT
V: TRBV12-3/TRBV12-4
D: -
J: TRBJ2-3
size: many

CDR3: CARTTYEQYF
DNA: TGTGCCCGGACAACCTACGAGCAGTACTTC
V: TRBV10-3
D: -
J: TRBJ2-7
size: few

CDR3: CSAREGTSGNQETQYF
DNA: TGCAGTGCTAGAGAGGGGACTAGCGGGAATCAAGAGACCCAGTACTTC
V: TRBV20-1
D: TRBD2
J: TRBJ2-5
size: many

CDR3: CASSYYWGRETQYF
DNA: TGTGCCAGCAGCTACTACTGGGGAAGAGAGACCCAGTACTTC
V: TRBV7-9
D: -
J: TRBJ2-5
size: once

CDR3: CASSLGGLAPRETQYF
DNA: TGTGCCAGCAGCTTGGGGGGACTAGCGCCCCGGGAGACCCAGTACTTC
V: TRBV7-2
D: TRBD2
J: TRBJ2-5
size: -

CDR3: CASRPHGGGGYNELFF
DNA: TGTGCCAGCAGACCACATGGAGGCGGGGGGTACAATGAGCTGTTCTTC
V: TRBV12-5
D: TRBD2
J: TRBJ2-1
size: -

CDR3: CASRGQFNQPQHF
DNA: TGTGCCAGTAGGGGACAGTTCAATCAGCCCCAGCATTTT
V: TRBV19
D: TRBD1
J: TRBJ1-5
size: many

CDR3: CASSIVGQGNRPGANVLTF
DNA: TGTGCCAGTAGTATAGTCGGTCAGGGCAATCGTCCGGGGGCCAACGTCCTGACTTTC
V: TRBV19
D: -
J: TRBJ2-6
size: many

CDR3: CASSLLISEQPQHF
DNA: TGTGCCAGCAGCTTACTTATATCAGAACAGCCCCAGCATTTT
V: TRBV11-2
D: -
J: TRBJ1-5
size: many

CDR3: CASSYSFPTGGSKNIQYF
DNA: TGTGCCAGCAGTTACTCGTTCCCTACCGGGGGGTCCAAAAACATTCAGTACTTC
V: TRBV6-5
D: TRBD2
J: TRBJ2-4
size: few

CDR3: CSASVSDYDGQLF
DNA: TGCAGTGCTAGTGTTAGCGACTACGATGGGCAGCTCTTC
V: TRBV20-1
D: -
J: TRBJ2-1
size: -

CDR3: CASSLERGETQYF
DNA: TGTGCCAGCAGTTTAGAGCGGGGCGAGACCCAGTACTTC
V: TRBV12-3/TRBV12-4
D: TRBD2
J: TRBJ2-5
size: -

CDR3: CSAQREARTGSDF
DNA: TGCAGTGCTCAGCGGGAGGCCCGCACCGGGTCTGACTTC
V: TRBV20-1
D: -
J: TRBJ1-2
size: -

CDR3: CSARISGTSIETQYF
DNA: TGCAGTGCTAGAATATCCGGGACTAGCATTGAGACCCAGTACTTC
V: TRBV20-1
D: TRBD2
J: TRBJ2-5
size: -

CDR3: CAGSPTGGKDTGELFF
DNA: TGTGCCGGCAGCCCTACAGGGGGCAAGGACACCGGGGAGCTGTTCTTT
V: TRBV2
D: TRBD1
J: TRBJ2-2
size: -

CDR3: CASSLGLGIQYF
DNA: TGTGCCAGCAGTTTGGGACTAGGGATTCAGTACTTC
V: TRBV7-6
D: TRBD2
J: TRBJ2-4
size: -

CDR3: CASSQTGTSGGYEQYF
DNA: TGCGCCAGCAGCCAAACGGGGACTAGCGGAGGCTACGAGCAGTACTTC
V: TRBV5-1
D: TRBD2
J: TRBJ2-7
size: -

CDR3: CSARLARGTSGREQFF
DNA: TGCAGTGCTAGACTAGCACGCGGGACTAGCGGGAGGGAGCAGTTCTTC
V: TRBV20-1
D: TRBD2
J: TRBJ2-1
size: medium-sized

CDR3: CASSLRVGQTYYNEQFF
DNA: TGTGCCAGCAGCTTACGTGTGGGACAGACCTACTACAATGAGCAGTTCTTC
V: TRBV11-1
D: TRBD1
J: TRBJ2-1
size: many

CDR3: CASSPRALNTEAFF
DNA: TGCGCCAGCAGCCCTCGGGCCCTGAACACTGAAGCTTTCTTT
V: TRBV4-3
D: -
J: TRBJ1-1
size: many

CDR3: CASSLRGAVYYGYTF
DNA: TGTGCCAGCAGCTTGCGGGGGGCGGTGTACTATGGCTACACCTTC
V: TRBV5-8
D: -
J: TRBJ1-2
size: many

CDR3: CASSGQVDQPQHF
DNA: TGTGCCAGCAGTGGACAGGTGGATCAGCCCCAGCATTTT
V: TRBV2
D: -
J: TRBJ1-5
size: medium-sized

CDR3: CSARDRLGGGGDEQFF
DNA: TGCAGTGCTAGAGACCGTTTGGGGGGAGGCGGTGATGAGCAGTTCTTC
V: TRBV20-1
D: -
J: TRBJ2-1
size: many

CDR3: CSAFPGQGQFF
DNA: TGCAGTGCCTTTCCCGGACAGGGGCAGTTCTTC
V: TRBV20-1
D: TRBD1
J: TRBJ2-1
size: few

CDR3: CASSAHWGGAEGNYEQYF
DNA: TGTGCCAGCAGTGCTCACTGGGGGGGGGCGGAGGGCAACTACGAGCAGTACTTC
V: TRBV25-1
D: -
J: TRBJ2-7
size: -

CDR3: CASSPGDNYEQYF
DNA: TGTGCCAGCAGCCCGGGAGATAACTACGAGCAGTACTTC
V: TRBV7-6
D: -
J: TRBJ2-7
size: -

CDR3: CASSQVGTVPYGYTF
DNA: TGTGCCAGCAGCCAAGTTGGGACGGTTCCCTATGGCTACACCTTC
V: TRBV3-1
D: -
J: TRBJ1-2
size: many

CDR3: CASSEGGGPLDTQYF
DNA: TGTGCCAGCAGTGAGGGGGGGGGGCCTTTGGATACGCAGTATTTT
V: TRBV6-1
D: -
J: TRBJ2-3
size: many

CDR3: CATSSGRGGVGETQYF
DNA: TGTGCCACCAGCAGTGGGCGGGGGGGCGTTGGAGAGACCCAGTACTTC
V: TRBV15
D: TRBD2
J: TRBJ2-5
size: -

CDR3: CSARDPGVGSMNTEAFF
DNA: TGCAGTGCTAGAGATCCGGGTGTCGGGTCTATGAACACTGAAGCTTTCTTT
V: TRBV20-1
D: -
J: TRBJ1-1
size: many

CDR3: CASSLPGETYEQNF
DNA: TGTGCCAGCAGCCTCCCAGGGGAGACCTACGAGCAGAACTTC
V: TRBV7-9
D: -
J: TRBJ2-7
size: -

CDR3: CSARWDGTDTQFF
DNA: TGCAGTGCCAGGTGGGACGGAACAGATACGCAGTTCTTC
V: TRBV20-1
D: -
J: TRBJ2-1
size: -

CDR3: CASSARTDNNSPLHF
DNA: TGTGCCAGCAGCGCTCGGACAGATAATAATTCACCCCTCCACTTT
V: TRBV13
D: -
J: TRBJ1-6
size: many

CDR3: CASSLGSQPQHF
DNA: TGTGCCAGCAGTTTAGGGAGTCAGCCCCAGCATTTT
V: TRBV12-3/TRBV12-4
D: -
J: TRBJ1-5
size: many

CDR3: CSAYRDRGWGTGELFF
DNA: TGCAGTGCTTACCGGGACAGGGGTTGGGGCACCGGGGAGCTGTTTTTT
V: TRBV20-1
D: TRBD1
J: TRBJ2-2
size: -

CDR3: CSTRGQTGGFNNSPLHF
DNA: TGCAGTACTAGAGGACAGACAGGGGGCTTCAATAATTCACCCCTCCACTTT
V: TRBV20-1
D: TRBD1
J: TRBJ1-6
size: -

CDR3: CASSTRATVRGTEAFF
DNA: TGTGCCAGCAGCACCCGCGCAACGGTGAGGGGCACTGAAGCTTTCTTT
V: TRBV9
D: -
J: TRBJ1-1
size: many

CDR3: CASSQDYARLKAEKTGELFF
DNA: TGCGCCAGCAGCCAAGATTACGCACGACTCAAAGCGGAGAAGACCGGGGAGCTGTTTTTT
V: TRBV7-3
D: -
J: TRBJ2-2
size: few

CDR3: CASSYPGVFGKTQYF
DNA: TGTGCCAGCAGCTATCCAGGGGTTTTTGGAAAGACCCAGTACTTC
V: TRBV7-8
D: -
J: TRBJ2-5
size: -

CDR3: CASSVSGGSADTQYF
DNA: TGTGCCAGCAGCGTTTCAGGCGGGAGCGCAGATACGCAGTATTTT
V: TRBV9
D: TRBD2
J: TRBJ2-3
size: many

CDR3: CSATSGSRSGELFF
DNA: TGCAGTGCTACTAGCGGGAGTAGGTCCGGGGAGCTGTTTTTT
V: TRBV20-1
D: TRBD2
J: TRBJ2-2
size: few

CDR3: CASSLAATGGPTQETQYF
DNA: TGCGCCAGCAGCTTGGCCGCGACAGGGGGCCCCACCCAAGAGACCCAGTACTTC
V: TRBV5-1
D: TRBD1
J: TRBJ2-5
size: many

CDR3: CARSHPHDGVRPYEQYF
DNA: TGTGCCCGCAGCCACCCCCACGACGGGGTCCGACCCTACGAGCAGTACTTC
V: TRBV14
D: -
J: TRBJ2-7
size: -

CDR3: CASSRSGRGGDTQYF
DNA: TGTGCCAGCAGCCGTAGCGGGAGGGGGGGGGATACGCAGTATTTT
V: TRBV12-3/TRBV12-4
D: TRBD2
J: TRBJ2-3
size: many

CDR3: CASSGGGGDYGYTF
DNA: TGTGCCAGCAGCGGGGGGGGAGGGGACTATGGCTACACCTTC
V: TRBV9
D: -
J: TRBJ1-2
size: -

CDR3: CSLANPSTDTQYF
DNA: TGCAGCTTAGCCAACCCTAGCACAGATACGCAGTATTTT
V: TRBV29-1
D: -
J: TRBJ2-3
size: -

CDR3: CAITSRDSAHRRTQYF
DNA: TGTGCCATTACGAGCCGGGACAGCGCTCATAGGCGGACCCAGTACTTC
V: TRBV2
D: TRBD1
J: TRBJ2-5
size: -

CDR3: CASSPGAGREKLFF
DNA: TGTGCCAGTAGTCCCGGGGCAGGGAGAGAAAAACTGTTTTTT
V: TRBV19
D: -
J: TRBJ1-4
size: many

CDR3: CATSRASGTSGYEQYF
DNA: TGTGCCACCAGCAGAGCCTCCGGGACTAGCGGCTACGAGCAGTACTTC
V: TRBV15
D: TRBD2
J: TRBJ2-7
size: medium-sized

CDR3: CASSPDVGNQPQHF
DNA: TGTGCCAGCAGCCCAGATGTGGGGAATCAGCCCCAGCATTTT
V: TRBV7-8
D: -
J: TRBJ1-5
size: -

CDR3: CASSEEGNKNTIYF
DNA: TGTGCCAGCAGTGAGGAAGGGAATAAGAACACCATATATTTT
V: TRBV25-1
D: -
J: TRBJ1-3
size: medium-sized

CDR3: CSVGVGRLTEAFF
DNA: TGCAGCGTTGGGGTGGGGCGCCTCACTGAAGCTTTCTTT
V: TRBV29-1
D: -
J: TRBJ1-1
size: many

CDR3: CASSPTGGRETQYF
DNA: TGTGCCAGCAGTCCGACAGGGGGAAGAGAGACCCAGTACTTC
V: TRBV9
D: TRBD1
J: TRBJ2-5
size: -

CDR3: CSARDRGGADTQFF
DNA: TGCAGTGCTAGAGATCGGGGGGGCGCAGATACGCAGTTCTTC
V: TRBV20-1
D: TRBD2
J: TRBJ2-1
size: few

CDR3: CASSLDRSRGGGYTF
DNA: TGTGCCAGCAGCTTAGATCGGAGCAGGGGTGGTGGCTACACCTTC
V: TRBV11-2
D: -
J: TRBJ1-2
size: -